This TCR beta chain was recorded in a study of T cells in Graves' hyperthyroidism and ophthalmopathy. There are 15 residues in the CDR3. The germline V and J ends were trimmed by 3 bases and 3 bases, with 13 bases remaining between them. The germline CDR1 and CDR2 sequences are SGDLS and YYNGEE. This clonotype was seen at least ten times. TCR beta CDR3 sequences were amplified from RNA transcripts. HTBI primers were the set used in a first-round RT-PCR of the TCR CDR3. TCRdb re-called the multiplex PCR reads through MiXCR, storing one row per CDR3 protein. The sample consists of approximately 380,000 distinct CDR3 sequences, about a fifth of them appearing once. Pregnant or lactating patients were excluded, as were those with uncontrolled infection or other autoimmune disease.

The rearrangement links TRBV9 to TRBJ1-3, with D hard to call. Material: blood. The clonotype was recovered from a man in his late teens or twenties with Graves' ophthalmopathy. The DNA of the CDR3 is TGTGCCAGCAGCGGAGACCTAGGGCTTGGAAACACCATATATTTT. It yields the protein CASSGDLGLGNTIYF.